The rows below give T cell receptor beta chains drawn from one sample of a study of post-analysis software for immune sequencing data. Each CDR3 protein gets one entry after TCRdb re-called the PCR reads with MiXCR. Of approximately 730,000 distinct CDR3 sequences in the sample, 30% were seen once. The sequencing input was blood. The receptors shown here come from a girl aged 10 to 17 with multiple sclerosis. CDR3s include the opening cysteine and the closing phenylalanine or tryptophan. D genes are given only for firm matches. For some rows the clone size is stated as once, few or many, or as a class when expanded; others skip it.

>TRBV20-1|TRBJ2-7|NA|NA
CSAAPDRSGIEQYF
TGCAGTGCTGCCCCCGACAGGTCAGGTATCGAGCAGTACTTC
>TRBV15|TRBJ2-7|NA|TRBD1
CATSGRYRDRVAYEQYF
TGTGCCACCAGCGGGCGATACCGGGACAGGGTGGCCTACGAGCAGTACTTC
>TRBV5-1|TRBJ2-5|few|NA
CASSLEYELTKTQYF
TGCGCCAGCAGCTTGGAGTATGAGTTGACGAAGACCCAGTACTTC
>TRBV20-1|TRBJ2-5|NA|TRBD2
CSARVAGGGQETQYF
TGCAGTGCTAGAGTGGCGGGGGGGGGACAAGAGACCCAGTACTTC
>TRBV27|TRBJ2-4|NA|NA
CASNASNIQYF
TGTGCCAGCAATGCTTCAAACATTCAGTACTTC
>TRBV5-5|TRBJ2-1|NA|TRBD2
CASSLGTSGVVAYNEQFF
TGTGCCAGTAGCTTGGGGACTAGCGGGGTCGTCGCCTACAATGAGCAGTTCTTC
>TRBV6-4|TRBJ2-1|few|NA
CASSDSPGPNNEQFF
TGTGCCAGCAGTGACTCCCCGGGACCGAACAATGAGCAGTTCTTC
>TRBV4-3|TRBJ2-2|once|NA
CASSQQSNTGELFF
TGCGCCAGCAGCCAACAGTCCAACACCGGGGAGCTGTTTTTT
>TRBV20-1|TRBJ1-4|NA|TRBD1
CSASGGQGALRGEKLFF
TGCAGTGCTAGCGGGGGACAGGGGGCCTTGAGGGGTGAAAAACTGTTTTTT
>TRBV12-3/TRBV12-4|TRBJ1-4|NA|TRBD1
CASSLDGDRASEKLFF
TGTGCCAGCAGTTTGGACGGGGACAGGGCTTCGGAAAAACTGTTTTTT
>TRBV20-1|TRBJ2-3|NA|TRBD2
CSAGSLTSGINLDTQYF
TGCAGTGCTGGCTCCCTGACTAGCGGGATAAATCTCGATACGCAGTATTTT
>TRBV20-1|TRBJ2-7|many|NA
CSARRAPRDRYEQYF
TGCAGTGCTAGAAGGGCTCCCAGAGATCGCTACGAGCAGTACTTC
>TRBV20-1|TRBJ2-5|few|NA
CSAPGRGQETQYF
TGCAGTGCCCCGGGTAGGGGCCAAGAGACCCAGTACTTC
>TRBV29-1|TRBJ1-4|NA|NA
CSVSYGAKGEKLFF
TGCAGCGTTTCATACGGGGCTAAGGGGGAAAAACTGTTTTTT
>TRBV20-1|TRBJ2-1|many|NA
CSARQPASSYNEQFF
TGCAGTGCTAGACAACCGGCGAGCTCCTACAATGAGCAGTTCTTC
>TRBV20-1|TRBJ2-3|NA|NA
CSARDSAATYTDTQYF
TGCAGTGCTAGAGATTCTGCAGCGACCTACACAGATACGCAGTATTTT
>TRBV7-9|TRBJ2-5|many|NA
CASSYISQQETQYF
TGTGCCAGCAGCTACATCAGTCAACAAGAGACCCAGTACTTC
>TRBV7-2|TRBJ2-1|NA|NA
CASSLTVAYNEQFF
TGTGCCAGCAGCTTAACGGTAGCTTACAATGAGCAGTTCTTC
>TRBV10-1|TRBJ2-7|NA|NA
CASSVLKARSSYEQYF
TGCGCCAGCAGTGTCTTAAAAGCGCGAAGCTCCTACGAGCAGTACTTC
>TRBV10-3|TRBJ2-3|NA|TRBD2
CAISRAGAGDTQYF
TGTGCCATCAGCAGAGCGGGGGCGGGGGATACGCAGTATTTT
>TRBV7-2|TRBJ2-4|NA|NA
CASSSSGADAAKNIQYF
TGTGCCAGCAGCTCCTCGGGCGCCGATGCCGCCAAAAACATTCAGTACTTC
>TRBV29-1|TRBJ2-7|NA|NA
CSVVPETYEQYF
TGCAGCGTTGTCCCAGAAACCTACGAGCAGTACTTC
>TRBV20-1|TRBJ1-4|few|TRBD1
CSAPTRTGRQREKLFF
TGCAGTGCACCGACCAGGACAGGGCGGCAGCGTGAAAAACTGTTTTTT
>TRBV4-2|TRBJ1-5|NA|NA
CASSQGGGDQPQHF
TGTGCCAGCAGCCAAGGGGGGGGGGATCAGCCCCAGCATTTT
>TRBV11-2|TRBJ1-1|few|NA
CASSWAHEAFF
TGTGCCAGCAGCTGGGCTCATGAAGCTTTCTTT
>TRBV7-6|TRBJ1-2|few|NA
CASSLGTDPNYGYTF
TGTGCCAGCAGCTTAGGGACAGACCCTAACTATGGCTACACCTTC
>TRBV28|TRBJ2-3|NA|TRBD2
CASRRTGTRGTDTQYF
TGTGCCAGCAGGCGGACCGGGACTAGGGGCACAGATACGCAGTATTTT
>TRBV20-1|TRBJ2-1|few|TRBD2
CSARPGLAIYNEQFF
TGCAGTGCTAGACCGGGACTAGCGATATACAATGAGCAGTTCTTC
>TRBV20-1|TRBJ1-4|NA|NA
CSARVAGSTTNEKLFF
TGCAGTGCTAGGGTCGCCGGATCTACAACTAATGAAAAACTGTTTTTT
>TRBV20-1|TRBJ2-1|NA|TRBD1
CSADRVPEQFF
TGCAGTGCTGACAGGGTCCCCGAGCAGTTCTTC
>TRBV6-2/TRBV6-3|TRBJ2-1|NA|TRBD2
CASSSSGRGEQFF
TGTGCCAGCAGTTCTAGCGGGAGAGGTGAGCAGTTCTTC
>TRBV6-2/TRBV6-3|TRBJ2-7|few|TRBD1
CASRPTGTGSYEQYF
TGTGCCAGCAGGCCCACCGGGACAGGGTCCTACGAGCAGTACTTC
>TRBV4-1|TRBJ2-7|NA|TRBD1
CASSQVADRVVQYF
TGCGCCAGCAGCCAAGTGGCGGACAGGGTGGTGCAGTACTTC
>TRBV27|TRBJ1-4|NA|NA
CANRRFRGPNEKLFF
TGTGCCAACAGGAGGTTCCGGGGACCTAATGAAAAACTGTTTTTT
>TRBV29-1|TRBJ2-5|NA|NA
CSVEGVAAGNKETQYF
TGCAGCGTTGAGGGGGTGGCAGCTGGCAATAAAGAGACCCAGTACTTC
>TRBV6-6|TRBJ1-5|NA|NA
CASSYSTQNNQPQHF
TGTGCCAGCAGTTACTCGACTCAGAACAATCAGCCCCAGCATTTT
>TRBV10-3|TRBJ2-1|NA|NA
CAISSGGSYYEQFF
TGTGCCATCAGTTCCGGAGGGAGCTACTACGAGCAGTTCTTC
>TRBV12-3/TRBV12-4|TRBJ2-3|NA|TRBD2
CASRLAGGLSTDTQYF
TGTGCCAGCAGACTAGCGGGGGGTCTTTCCACAGATACGCAGTATTTT
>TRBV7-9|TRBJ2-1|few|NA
CASINFGHTRDNEQFF
TGTGCCAGCATTAACTTCGGACACACCAGGGACAATGAGCAGTTCTTC
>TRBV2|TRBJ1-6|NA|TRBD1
CASRPDRVDSPLHF
TGTGCCAGCAGACCGGACAGGGTAGATTCACCCCTCCACTTT
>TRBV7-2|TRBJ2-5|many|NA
CASSLGGTVQETQYF
TGTGCCAGCAGCTTAGGGGGGACGGTCCAAGAGACCCAGTACTTC
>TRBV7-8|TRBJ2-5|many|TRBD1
CASSLARIQGHWETQYF
TGTGCCAGCAGCTTAGCTAGAATACAGGGGCACTGGGAGACCCAGTACTTC
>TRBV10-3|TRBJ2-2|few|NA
CAISGRPGNTGELFF
TGTGCCATCAGTGGCAGGCCGGGGAACACCGGGGAGCTGTTTTTT
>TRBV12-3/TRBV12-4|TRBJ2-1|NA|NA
CASSFFAGPYNEQFF
TGTGCCAGCAGTTTCTTTGCGGGCCCCTACAATGAGCAGTTCTTC
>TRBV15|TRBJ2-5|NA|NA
CATSRGVSQETQYF
TGTGCCACCAGCAGAGGCGTCAGCCAAGAGACCCAGTACTTC
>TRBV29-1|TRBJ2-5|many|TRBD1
CSVATRDRSSQETQYF
TGCAGCGTCGCCACTCGGGACAGATCAAGTCAAGAGACCCAGTACTTC
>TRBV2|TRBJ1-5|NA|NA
CASSEIYRNQPQHF
TGTGCCAGCAGTGAGATCTACCGCAATCAGCCCCAGCATTTT
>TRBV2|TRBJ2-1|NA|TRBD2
CASRKASGNYNEQFF
TGTGCCAGCAGGAAGGCTAGCGGGAACTACAATGAGCAGTTCTTC
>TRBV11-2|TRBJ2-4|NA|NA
CASSIETRSAVLAKNIQYF
TGTGCCAGCAGCATAGAGACGCGGTCGGCAGTCTTAGCCAAAAACATTCAGTACTTC
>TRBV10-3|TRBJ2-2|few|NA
CAISESAPGELFF
TGTGCCATCAGTGAGTCTGCCCCCGGGGAGCTGTTTTTT
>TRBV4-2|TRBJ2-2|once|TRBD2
CASSQVLGGTGELFF
TGTGCCAGCAGCCAAGTTCTGGGGGGGACCGGGGAGCTGTTTTTT
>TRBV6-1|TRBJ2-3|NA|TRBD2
CASSPLAGGQDTQYF
TGTGCCAGCAGCCCCCTAGCGGGGGGTCAAGATACGCAGTATTTT
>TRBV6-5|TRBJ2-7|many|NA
CASSYGTVSSYEQYF
TGTGCCAGCAGTTACGGAACGGTCAGCTCCTACGAGCAGTACTTC
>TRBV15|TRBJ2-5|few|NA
CATSPRWETQYF
TGTGCCACCAGTCCGAGGTGGGAGACCCAGTACTTC